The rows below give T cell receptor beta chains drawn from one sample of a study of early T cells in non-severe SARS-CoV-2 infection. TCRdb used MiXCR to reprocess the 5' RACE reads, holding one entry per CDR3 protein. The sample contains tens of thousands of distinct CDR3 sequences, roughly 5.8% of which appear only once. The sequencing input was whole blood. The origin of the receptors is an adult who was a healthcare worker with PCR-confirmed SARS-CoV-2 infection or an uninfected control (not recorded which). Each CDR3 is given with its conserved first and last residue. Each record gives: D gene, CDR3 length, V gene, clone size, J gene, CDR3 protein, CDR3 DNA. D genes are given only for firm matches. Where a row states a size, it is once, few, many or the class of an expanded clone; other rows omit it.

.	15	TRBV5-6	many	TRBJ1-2	CASSSTGGSSYGYTF	TGTGCCAGCAGCTCCACGGGGGGGTCCAGCTATGGCTACACCTTC
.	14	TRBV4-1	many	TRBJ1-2	CASSQDGGLYGYTF	TGCGCCAGCAGCCAAGACGGAGGGCTCTATGGCTACACCTTC
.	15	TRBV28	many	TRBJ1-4	CASSLPQGTNEKLFF	TGTGCCAGCAGTTTACCCCAGGGAACCAACGAAAAACTGTTTTTT
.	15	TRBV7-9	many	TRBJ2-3	CASSLGSEDVDTQYF	TGTGCCAGCAGCTTGGGTAGCGAGGACGTGGATACGCAGTATTTT
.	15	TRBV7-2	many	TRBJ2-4	CASSLGGSAKNIQYF	TGTGCCAGCAGCTTAGGTGGGAGTGCCAAAAACATTCAGTACTTC
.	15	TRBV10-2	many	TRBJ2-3	CASSESSGVADTQYF	TGCGCCAGCAGTGAGTCCTCGGGAGTCGCAGATACGCAGTATTTT
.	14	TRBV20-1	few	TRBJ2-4	CSARPGLNDDIQYF	TGCAGTGCTAGACCCGGTCTAAATGATGACATTCAGTACTTC
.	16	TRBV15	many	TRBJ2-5	CATSRDLGTDQETQYF	TGTGCCACCAGCAGAGATTTGGGGACCGACCAAGAGACCCAGTACTTC
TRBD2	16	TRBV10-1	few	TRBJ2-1	CASSEWASGRGSEQFF	TGCGCCAGCAGTGAGTGGGCTAGCGGGAGGGGCAGCGAGCAGTTCTTC
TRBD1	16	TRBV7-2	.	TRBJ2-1	CASSFQGAQGYNEQFF	TGTGCCAGCAGCTTTCAGGGGGCACAGGGCTACAATGAGCAGTTCTTC
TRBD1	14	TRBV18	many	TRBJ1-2	CASSPGQTNYGYTF	TGTGCCAGCTCACCGGGACAGACCAACTATGGCTACACCTTC
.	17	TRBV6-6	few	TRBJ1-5	CASSLAKGGKSNQPQHF	TGTGCCAGCAGTTTAGCCAAGGGCGGGAAGAGCAATCAGCCCCAGCATTTT
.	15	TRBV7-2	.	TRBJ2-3	CASSPQSTSTDTQYF	TGTGCCAGCAGCCCACAGTCAACTAGCACAGATACGCAGTATTTT
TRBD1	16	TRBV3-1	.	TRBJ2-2	CASSLKTGGASGELFF	TGTGCCAGCAGCCTTAAGACAGGGGGCGCTTCCGGGGAGCTGTTTTTT
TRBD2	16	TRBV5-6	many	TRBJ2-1	CASSSDTSGRALEQFF	TGTGCCAGCAGTTCCGACACTAGCGGGAGGGCCCTTGAGCAGTTCTTC
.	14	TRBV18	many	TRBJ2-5	CASSPGNRQETQYF	TGTGCCAGCTCACCGGGGAACCGGCAAGAGACCCAGTACTTC
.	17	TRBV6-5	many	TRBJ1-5	CASSYSFGGGSNQPQHF	TGTGCCAGCAGTTACAGCTTTGGGGGTGGGAGCAATCAGCCCCAGCATTTT
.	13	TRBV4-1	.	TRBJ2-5	CASSLSIQETQYF	TGCGCCAGCAGCCTATCAATTCAAGAGACCCAGTACTTC
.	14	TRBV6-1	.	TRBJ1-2	CASSNGQSNYGYTF	TGTGCCAGCAGTAACGGACAGAGCAACTATGGCTACACCTTC
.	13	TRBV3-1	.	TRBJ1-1	CASSLLGDTEAFF	TGTGCCAGCAGCCTGCTGGGGGACACTGAAGCTTTCTTT
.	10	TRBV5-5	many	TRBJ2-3	CASRSDTQYF	TGTGCCAGCAGGTCAGATACGCAGTATTTT
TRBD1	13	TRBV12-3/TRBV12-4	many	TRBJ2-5	CASRPTTGGTQYF	TGTGCCAGCAGACCGACGACAGGGGGGACCCAGTACTTC
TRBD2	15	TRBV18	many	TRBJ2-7	CASSPTGGHSYEQYF	TGTGCCAGCTCACCCACGGGAGGGCACTCCTACGAGCAGTACTTC
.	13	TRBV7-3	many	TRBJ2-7	CASSPGPVLEQYF	TGTGCCAGCAGTCCGGGCCCGGTATTAGAGCAGTACTTC
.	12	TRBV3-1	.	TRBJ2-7	CASRAASYEQYF	TGTGCCTCGCGGGCGGCTTCCTACGAGCAGTACTTC
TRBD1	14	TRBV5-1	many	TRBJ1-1	CASSRRTGKTEAFF	TGCGCCAGCAGCCGGCGGACAGGGAAAACTGAAGCTTTCTTT
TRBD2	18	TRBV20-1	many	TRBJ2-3	CSAFPGTSGSLVTDTQYF	TGCAGTGCTTTCCCGGGGACTAGCGGGAGCTTGGTCACAGATACGCAGTATTTT
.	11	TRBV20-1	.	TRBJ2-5	CSAGGVETQYF	TGCAGTGCGGGGGGCGTAGAGACCCAGTACTTC
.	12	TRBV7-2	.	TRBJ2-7	CASSDVSYEQYF	TGTGCCAGCAGTGACGTATCCTACGAGCAGTACTTC